The rows below give T cell receptor beta chains drawn from one sample of a study of T cell changes during pregnancy in multiple sclerosis. Sequencing used immunoSEQ multiplex PCR; TCRdb keeps in-frame clones, though not all of them. The sample includes around 19,000 clones, around 90% of them seen just once. Sequencing used CD8+ T cells from peripheral blood mononuclear cells, obtained in the third trimester of pregnancy. The receptor source for this set is a female donor in good health, enrolled as a control in a pregnancy study. Each CDR3 is given with its conserved first and last residue. The order of the fields is CDR3 protein, V gene.

CDR3 protein: CASGPSTGATEAFF
V gene: TRBV7-8

CDR3 protein: CASRGTGDSYEQYF
V gene: TRBV28

CDR3 protein: CASSLAGYEQFF
V gene: TRBV11-2

CDR3 protein: CASLAGGEQFF
V gene: TRBV19

CDR3 protein: CASSAPGQQTTNSYNSPLHF
V gene: TRBV7-8

CDR3 protein: CASSPRTGTGTDTQYF
V gene: TRBV7-9

CDR3 protein: CASSQGPVGGDTEAFF
V gene: TRBV4-1

CDR3 protein: CASSQGTSGDPYEQYF
V gene: TRBV4-2

CDR3 protein: CASSFWGRVNDYNEQFF
V gene: TRBV7-3

CDR3 protein: CASSLPRLADEQYF
V gene: TRBV5-8

CDR3 protein: CASSPGSGSYNEQFF
V gene: TRBV4-1

CDR3 protein: CASSSTYREGQPQHF
V gene: TRBV7-9

CDR3 protein: CASTARGEQYF
V gene: TRBV11-2

CDR3 protein: CASSNGGSDTQYF
V gene: TRBV6-5

CDR3 protein: CASSLSGGGFYEQYF
V gene: TRBV14

CDR3 protein: CASSPGEETQYF
V gene: TRBV7-9

CDR3 protein: CASSPPAGNTGELFF
V gene: TRBV18

CDR3 protein: CASSPNREVNYGYTF
V gene: TRBV9

CDR3 protein: CASSGQGPLIYEQYF
V gene: TRBV19

CDR3 protein: CASSEILPGLGAGTDTQYF
V gene: TRBV2

CDR3 protein: CASKEWTGGQPQHF
V gene: TRBV27

CDR3 protein: CASSAIRVAGGGELFF
V gene: TRBV5-6

CDR3 protein: CASSGWTGGNSPLHF
V gene: TRBV14

CDR3 protein: CASSLAVGGDTDTQYF
V gene: TRBV28

CDR3 protein: CASLGLAESYNEQFF
V gene: TRBV2

CDR3 protein: CASSRIAGGPYNEQFF
V gene: TRBV19

CDR3 protein: CASSRGKGNTEAFF
V gene: TRBV7-2

CDR3 protein: CASSFATGLAGELFF
V gene: TRBV27

CDR3 protein: CATRRVGYRHYEQYF
V gene: TRBV15

CDR3 protein: CATSKGAGAGEKLFF
V gene: TRBV15

CDR3 protein: CASSSQGIQNTEAFF
V gene: TRBV28

CDR3 protein: CASSDSTSGGTDTQYF
V gene: TRBV6-4

CDR3 protein: CASSLSGRSYNEQFF
V gene: TRBV7-2

CDR3 protein: CASRGTGNPYEQYF
V gene: TRBV6-5

CDR3 protein: CASSQDLGGDEQYF
V gene: TRBV14

CDR3 protein: CASSQDLGGSYNEQFF
V gene: TRBV4-3